Listed below are T cell receptor beta chains from one sample, sequenced in a study of beta chain features in type 1 diabetes. The assay was immunoSEQ multiplex PCR, and TCRdb's table has in-frame clones only and misses some. This table has under 800,000 clones, 15% to 17% appearing once. The sequenced sample was naive CD4+ T cells from blood. The source is a man aged 18 to 29 in good health. Each CDR3 is given with its conserved first and last residue. Each record gives: D gene, J gene, clone size, V gene, CDR3 protein, CDR3 DNA. D genes are given only for firm matches. A clone size is listed for some rows: how often the clone was seen (once, few, many), or a class if it is expanded.

D: -
J: TRBJ2-1
size: -
V: TRBV11-2
CDR3: CASSLPFRERSPREFF
DNA: TGTGCCAGCAGCTTACCTTTTCGGGAGCGTTCCCCGCGGGAGTTCTTC

D: -
J: TRBJ2-7
size: -
V: TRBV4-2
CDR3: CASSQPSVSYEQYF
DNA: TGTGCCAGCAGCCAACCGTCGGTATCCTACGAGCAGTACTTC

D: TRBD1
J: TRBJ2-2
size: few
V: TRBV11-2
CDR3: CASRRPGQGFTGELFF
DNA: TGTGCCAGCAGACGACCGGGACAGGGGTTCACCGGGGAGCTGTTTTTT

D: -
J: TRBJ2-1
size: few
V: TRBV19
CDR3: CASSLVNEQFF
DNA: TGTGCCAGTAGTCTAGTGAATGAGCAGTTCTTC

D: TRBD2
J: TRBJ2-3
size: few
V: TRBV29-1
CDR3: CSAGGTSGTTDTQYF
DNA: TGCAGCGCCGGAGGGACTAGCGGAACCACAGATACGCAGTATTTT

D: -
J: TRBJ1-1
size: -
V: TRBV4-2
CDR3: CASSQGGTDTEAFF
DNA: TGTGCCAGCAGCCAAGGTGGCACCGACACTGAAGCTTTCTTT

D: TRBD2
J: TRBJ2-1
size: -
V: TRBV15
CDR3: CATSRDTAGGRIF
DNA: TGTGCCACCAGCAGAGATACAGCGGGAGGGCGAATCTTC

D: TRBD1
J: TRBJ1-5
size: -
V: TRBV5-4
CDR3: CASSLRGQGQPQHF
DNA: TGTGCCAGCAGCTTGAGGGGACAGGGTCAGCCCCAGCATTTT

D: -
J: TRBJ2-3
size: -
V: TRBV18
CDR3: CASSPMRGITDTQYF
DNA: TGTGCCAGCTCACCAATGAGGGGCATAACAGATACGCAGTATTTT

D: -
J: TRBJ1-1
size: few
V: TRBV19
CDR3: CASSDRKNTEAFF
DNA: TGTGCCAGTAGCGACAGAAAGAACACTGAAGCTTTCTTT

D: TRBD2
J: TRBJ2-7
size: -
V: TRBV4-1
CDR3: CASSPRGLAGGFSYEQYF
DNA: TGCGCCAGCAGCCCCCGAGGACTAGCGGGAGGCTTCTCCTACGAGCAGTACTTC

D: -
J: TRBJ2-7
size: -
V: TRBV5-1
CDR3: CASSTGDSYEQYF
DNA: TGCGCCAGCAGCACGGGGGACAGCTACGAGCAGTACTTC

D: -
J: TRBJ1-2
size: few
V: TRBV6-5
CDR3: CASREGFYGYTF
DNA: TGTGCCAGCAGGGAGGGTTTCTATGGCTACACCTTC

D: -
J: TRBJ2-1
size: -
V: TRBV15
CDR3: CATSRGGEPSNEQFF
DNA: TGTGCCACCAGCAGAGGAGGGGAGCCCTCCAATGAGCAGTTCTTC

D: -
J: TRBJ1-5
size: -
V: TRBV7-2
CDR3: CASSPPDRPQHF
DNA: TGTGCCAGCAGCCCACCGGACCGGCCCCAGCATTTT

D: -
J: TRBJ2-1
size: -
V: TRBV5-1
CDR3: CASSLVAYNEQFF
DNA: TGCGCCAGCAGCTTGGTGGCCTACAATGAGCAGTTCTTC

D: -
J: TRBJ1-4
size: -
V: TRBV14
CDR3: CASSYLRVSNEKLFF
DNA: TGTGCCAGCAGCTATCTCAGGGTATCTAATGAAAAACTGTTTTTT

D: TRBD2
J: TRBJ2-5
size: -
V: TRBV5-1
CDR3: CASSPTSGWETQYF
DNA: TGCGCCAGCAGCCCGACTAGCGGGTGGGAGACCCAGTACTTC

D: -
J: TRBJ1-4
size: few
V: TRBV5-4
CDR3: CASSPRGGGNEKLFF
DNA: TGTGCCAGCAGCCCTCGGGGCGGGGGTAATGAAAAACTGTTTTTT

D: TRBD2
J: TRBJ2-3
size: -
V: TRBV5-1
CDR3: CASSRSGSGADTQYF
DNA: TGCGCCAGCAGCCGGAGCGGGAGTGGGGCAGATACGCAGTATTTT

D: -
J: TRBJ1-6
size: few
V: TRBV18
CDR3: CASSPPYGPNSPLHF
DNA: TGTGCCAGCTCACCACCATATGGGCCTAATTCACCCCTCCACTTT

D: -
J: TRBJ1-2
size: -
V: TRBV7-9
CDR3: CASSPSGARDGYTF
DNA: TGTGCCAGCAGCCCGTCGGGCGCCAGAGATGGCTACACCTTC

D: -
J: TRBJ1-3
size: -
V: TRBV7-3
CDR3: CASSPEPRQSGNTIYF
DNA: TGTGCCAGCAGCCCCGAGCCGCGGCAGTCTGGAAACACCATATATTTT

D: TRBD2
J: TRBJ2-3
size: few
V: TRBV5-1
CDR3: CASSSMRGGPDTQYF
DNA: TGCGCCAGCAGCTCCATGCGGGGGGGACCAGATACGCAGTATTTT

D: -
J: TRBJ2-4
size: few
V: TRBV7-2
CDR3: CASSLSSLAKNIQYF
DNA: TGTGCCAGCAGCTTATCATCACTAGCCAAAAACATTCAGTACTTC

D: TRBD2
J: TRBJ2-7
size: few
V: TRBV5-1
CDR3: CASSLMGLAGALGSYEQYF
DNA: TGCGCCAGCAGCTTGATGGGACTAGCGGGAGCCCTCGGGTCCTACGAGCAGTACTTC

D: -
J: TRBJ2-7
size: -
V: TRBV9
CDR3: CASSVGNSMGYGQYF
DNA: TGTGCCAGCAGCGTAGGGAATAGCATGGGTTACGGGCAGTACTTC

D: -
J: TRBJ1-1
size: -
V: TRBV7-6
CDR3: CASSLGARDNTEAFF
DNA: TGTGCCAGCAGCTTAGGAGCCAGGGATAACACTGAAGCTTTCTTT

D: TRBD2
J: TRBJ2-2
size: -
V: TRBV7-2
CDR3: CASSLVGRGNGELFF
DNA: TGTGCCAGCAGCTTAGTGGGGCGGGGGAACGGGGAGCTGTTTTTT

D: -
J: TRBJ2-1
size: few
V: TRBV7-8
CDR3: CASSQSRDNEQFF
DNA: TGTGCCAGCAGCCAGAGCCGCGACAATGAGCAGTTCTTC

D: TRBD1
J: TRBJ2-5
size: few
V: TRBV7-9
CDR3: CASSPRTGVPQETQYF
DNA: TGTGCCAGCAGCCCTCGGACAGGAGTCCCCCAAGAGACCCAGTACTTC

D: -
J: TRBJ2-5
size: -
V: TRBV19
CDR3: CASSIPDRETQYF
DNA: TGTGCCAGTAGTATACCGGACCGGGAGACCCAGTACTTC

D: -
J: TRBJ2-7
size: few
V: TRBV29-1
CDR3: CSVARHYEHEQYF
DNA: TGCAGCGTTGCACGACACTATGAACACGAGCAGTACTTC

D: TRBD2
J: TRBJ2-4
size: few
V: TRBV7-2
CDR3: CASSTSGGWDIQYF
DNA: TGTGCCAGCAGCACCAGCGGGGGGTGGGACATTCAGTACTTC

D: TRBD1
J: TRBJ1-2
size: -
V: TRBV5-6
CDR3: CASSLTTLRQGNYGYTF
DNA: TGTGCCAGCAGTCTAACTACACTCCGACAGGGTAACTATGGCTACACCTTC

D: TRBD1
J: TRBJ1-4
size: -
V: TRBV27
CDR3: CASSWRDSEKLFF
DNA: TGTGCCAGCAGTTGGAGGGACAGTGAAAAACTGTTTTTT

D: TRBD1
J: TRBJ2-6
size: few
V: TRBV25-1
CDR3: CASSDLDRAGANVLTF
DNA: TGTGCCAGCAGTGACCTAGACAGGGCTGGGGCCAACGTCCTGACTTTC

D: TRBD1
J: TRBJ2-1
size: few
V: TRBV29-1
CDR3: CSFNRGPYNEQFF
DNA: TGCAGCTTCAACAGGGGACCCTACAATGAGCAGTTCTTC

D: TRBD1
J: TRBJ1-2
size: -
V: TRBV7-6
CDR3: CASSLRDRGDYTF
DNA: TGTGCCAGCAGCTTAAGGGACAGGGGTGACTACACCTTC

D: -
J: TRBJ1-2
size: -
V: TRBV29-1
CDR3: CSVQVKGTGNYGYTF
DNA: TGCAGCGTTCAGGTGAAGGGGACGGGGAACTATGGCTACACCTTC

D: -
J: TRBJ1-2
size: -
V: TRBV10-3
CDR3: CASTLGGAWGYTF
DNA: TGTGCCAGCACCCTGGGGGGGGCTTGGGGCTACACCTTC

D: -
J: TRBJ2-1
size: few
V: TRBV7-2
CDR3: CASSLQGRGFVINEQFF
DNA: TGTGCCAGCAGCCTCCAGGGGAGGGGGTTTGTGATCAATGAGCAGTTCTTC

D: TRBD1
J: TRBJ2-5
size: -
V: TRBV5-4
CDR3: CASSLRKGQGRETQYF
DNA: TGTGCCAGCAGCCTCAGAAAAGGACAGGGACGAGAGACCCAGTACTTC

D: -
J: TRBJ2-5
size: -
V: TRBV29-1
CDR3: CSVELGQETQYF
DNA: TGCAGCGTTGAACTGGGGCAGGAGACCCAGTACTTC

D: TRBD1
J: TRBJ2-5
size: -
V: TRBV7-2
CDR3: CASSFRSQGARETQYF
DNA: TGTGCCAGCAGCTTTAGGTCGCAGGGGGCGAGAGAGACCCAGTACTTC

D: -
J: TRBJ2-3
size: -
V: TRBV27
CDR3: CASSLLQGPDTQYF
DNA: TGTGCCAGCAGTTTATTACAGGGACCAGATACGCAGTATTTT

D: -
J: TRBJ2-3
size: -
V: TRBV5-6
CDR3: CASSWADTQYF
DNA: TGTGCCAGCAGCTGGGCAGATACGCAGTATTTT

D: -
J: TRBJ1-5
size: few
V: TRBV7-9
CDR3: CASSLSAGGQPQHF
DNA: TGTGCCAGCAGCTTATCGGCTGGTGGGCAGCCCCAGCATTTT

D: -
J: TRBJ2-7
size: few
V: TRBV30
CDR3: CAWSVQDYEQYF
DNA: TGTGCCTGGAGTGTACAGGACTACGAGCAGTACTTC

D: -
J: TRBJ1-5
size: -
V: TRBV7-9
CDR3: CASTRTDNQPQHF
DNA: TGTGCCAGCACCCGGACAGACAATCAGCCCCAGCATTTT